This paragraph reports one T cell receptor (beta chain). The CDR3 spans 14 residues. The V gene's germline CDR1 is SGHTA and CDR2 FQGNSA. The V end was cut by 0 bases, the J end by 6 bases, with 11 bases between. In the original workflow: Quantification of nucleated cells was approximated via reference gene primer amplification. Clones were sequenced by immunoSEQ multiplex PCR, and TCRdb holds only the in-frame ones, with some missing. V and J calls and clone size come straight from that table; D and trimming were deduced from the DNA. The data contain more than 200,000 clones, about 90% of them singletons. The data were obtained in a study of blood T cell repertoires in COVID-19. Study at large: The cDNA or gDNA used as material had been derived from T cells, B-cell-depleted T cells, or PBMCs.

The J gene is TRBJ1-1, the V gene TRBV7-2, with TRBD1 as a possible D gene (6 bases). Material for sequencing was peripheral blood. This TCR was sampled from a woman in her fifties or sixties with acute or convalescent COVID-19. CDR3 residues: CASSLAEGTPEAFF. The CDR3 coding sequence is TGTGCCAGCAGCTTAGCGGAAGGGACACCTGAAGCTTTCTTT.